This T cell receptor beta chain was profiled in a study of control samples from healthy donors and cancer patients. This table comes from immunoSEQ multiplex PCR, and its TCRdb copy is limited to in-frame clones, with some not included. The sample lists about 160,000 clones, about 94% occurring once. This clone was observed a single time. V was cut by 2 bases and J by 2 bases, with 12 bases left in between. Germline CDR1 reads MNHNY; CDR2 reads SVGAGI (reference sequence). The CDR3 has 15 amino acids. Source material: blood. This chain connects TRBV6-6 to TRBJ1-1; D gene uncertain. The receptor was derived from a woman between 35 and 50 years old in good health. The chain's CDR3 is CASSYPPAVNTEAFF. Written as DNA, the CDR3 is TGTGCCAGCAGTTACCCCCCCGCAGTTAACACTGAAGCTTTCTTT.